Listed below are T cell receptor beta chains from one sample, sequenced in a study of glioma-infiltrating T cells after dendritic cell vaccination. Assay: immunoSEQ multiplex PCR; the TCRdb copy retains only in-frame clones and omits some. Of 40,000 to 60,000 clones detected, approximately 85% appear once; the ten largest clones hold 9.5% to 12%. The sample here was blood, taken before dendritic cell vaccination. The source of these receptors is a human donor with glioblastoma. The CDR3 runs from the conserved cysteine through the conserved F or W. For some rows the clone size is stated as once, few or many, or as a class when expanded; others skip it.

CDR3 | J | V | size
CASSLAALAGINEQYF | TRBJ2-7 | TRBV7-6 | -
CASSSGQGDGYTF | TRBJ1-2 | TRBV5-1 | -
CASRRDRQNIQYF | TRBJ2-4 | TRBV6-5 | -
CASSGGRARVNNEQFF | TRBJ2-1 | TRBV6-1 | -
CASSNPGGKNTGELFF | TRBJ2-2 | TRBV11-2 | -
CASSGLGQGPYEQYF | TRBJ2-7 | TRBV19 | once
CASSLAGDMNTEAFF | TRBJ1-1 | TRBV7-2 | few
CASSSEGYGYTF | TRBJ1-2 | TRBV7-9 | -
CASSPPGKHGYTF | TRBJ1-2 | TRBV5-6 | -
CTSSQDQAGGPDTQYF | TRBJ2-3 | TRBV1 | -
CASSEAPGTYYGYTF | TRBJ1-2 | TRBV2 | once
CASRLDFRTGGYTF | TRBJ1-2 | TRBV6-6 | -
CASSEKGVWEQYF | TRBJ2-7 | TRBV2 | -
CASSRGGTGEILSPLHF | TRBJ1-6 | TRBV4-3 | -
CASSLVAGYEQFF | TRBJ2-1 | TRBV5-1 | -
CACDSPNYGYTF | TRBJ1-2 | TRBV30 | -
CASSLGGRSYEQYF | TRBJ2-7 | TRBV7-9 | -
CASSFRDEQYF | TRBJ2-7 | TRBV7-8 | -
CSAGRDIGGEQYF | TRBJ2-7 | TRBV29-1 | -
CASSRSAGGYYNEQFF | TRBJ2-1 | TRBV25-1 | -
CASSLVMAGGPGEQYF | TRBJ2-7 | TRBV7-2 | -
CASSGTGGYGYTF | TRBJ1-2 | TRBV10-1 | -
CSVLGQGSYNEQFF | TRBJ2-1 | TRBV29-1 | once
CASSYDRGWVNTEAFF | TRBJ1-1 | TRBV4-1 | -
CASSSGRDRLRSYEQYF | TRBJ2-7 | TRBV5-5 | -
CASSPSGSTETQYF | TRBJ2-5 | TRBV10-1 | -
CASSRDRVGYEQYF | TRBJ2-7 | TRBV4-3 | -
CASSEALRFGYTF | TRBJ1-2 | TRBV2 | -
CASGLEDRGNQPQHF | TRBJ1-5 | TRBV12-5 | -
CASSPGQGPGNTIYF | TRBJ1-3 | TRBV11-3 | few
CASSLGLAVSDTQYF | TRBJ2-3 | TRBV5-4 | -
CASSVAPAGGPGELFF | TRBJ2-2 | TRBV9 | -
CASSGQGARGTEAFF | TRBJ1-1 | TRBV9 | -
CASSQVGGGQPQHF | TRBJ1-5 | TRBV4-2 | -
CASSPDRGSYGYTF | TRBJ1-2 | TRBV5-6 | -
CAWSDRGNTEAFF | TRBJ1-1 | TRBV30 | -
CASSQYIAGGYTF | TRBJ1-2 | TRBV7-2 | -
CASSREVGPLSGANVLTF | TRBJ2-6 | TRBV4-3 | few
CAWSTGVPANEQFF | TRBJ2-1 | TRBV30 | -
CASSVKTSGPNSPLHF | TRBJ1-6 | TRBV19 | -
CASSSGTSVYEQYF | TRBJ2-7 | TRBV5-4 | -
CASSVVAASTDTQYF | TRBJ2-3 | TRBV9 | -
CATSRDSVPGNTF | TRBJ1-2 | TRBV15 | -
CAWKQGTYEQYF | TRBJ2-7 | TRBV30 | -
CASSFRPENQETQYF | TRBJ2-5 | TRBV7-9 | -
CASSEGRAGGYNEQFF | TRBJ2-1 | TRBV2 | -
CASSPPGLNYEQYF | TRBJ2-7 | TRBV4-1 | -
CASSFAPTGGSGNTIYF | TRBJ1-3 | TRBV7-2 | -
CASSLSSSGTPLGQFF | TRBJ2-1 | TRBV7-2 | -
CASSRPGQGARSNQPQHF | TRBJ1-5 | TRBV18 | once
CASSIDVIIRIGLAGNNEQFF | TRBJ2-1 | TRBV19 | -
CASRPTDSGGEQYF | TRBJ2-7 | TRBV2 | -
CASSAGGGGLAGGNNEQFF | TRBJ2-1 | TRBV9 | -
CASSFRGEQETQYF | TRBJ2-5 | TRBV9 | -